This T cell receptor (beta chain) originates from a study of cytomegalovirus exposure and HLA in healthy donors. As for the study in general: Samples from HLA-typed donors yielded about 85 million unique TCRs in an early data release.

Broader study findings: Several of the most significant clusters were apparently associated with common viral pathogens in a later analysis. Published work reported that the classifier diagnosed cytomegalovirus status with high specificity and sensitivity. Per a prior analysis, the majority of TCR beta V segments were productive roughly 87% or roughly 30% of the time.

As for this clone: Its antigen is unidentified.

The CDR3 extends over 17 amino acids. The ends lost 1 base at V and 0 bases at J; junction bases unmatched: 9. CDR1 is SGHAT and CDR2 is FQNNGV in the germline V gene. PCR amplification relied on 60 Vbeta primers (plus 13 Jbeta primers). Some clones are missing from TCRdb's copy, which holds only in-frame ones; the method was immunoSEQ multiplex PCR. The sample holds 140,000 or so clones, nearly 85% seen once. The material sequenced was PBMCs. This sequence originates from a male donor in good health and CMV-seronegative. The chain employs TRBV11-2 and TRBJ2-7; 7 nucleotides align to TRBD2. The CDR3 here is CASSLGTGGLSSYEQYF. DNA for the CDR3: TGTGCCAGCAGCTTAGGAACGGGAGGACTTAGCTCCTACGAGCAGTACTTC.